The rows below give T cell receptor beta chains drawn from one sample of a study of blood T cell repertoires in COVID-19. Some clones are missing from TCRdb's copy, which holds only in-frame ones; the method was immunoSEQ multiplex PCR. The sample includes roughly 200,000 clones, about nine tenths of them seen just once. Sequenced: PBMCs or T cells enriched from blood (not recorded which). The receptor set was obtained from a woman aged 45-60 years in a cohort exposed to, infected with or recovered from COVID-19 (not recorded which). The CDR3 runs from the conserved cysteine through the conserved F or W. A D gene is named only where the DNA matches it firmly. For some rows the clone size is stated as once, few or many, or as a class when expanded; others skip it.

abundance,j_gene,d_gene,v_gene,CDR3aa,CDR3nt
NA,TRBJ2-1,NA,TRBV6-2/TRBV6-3,CASSYLDRTYNEQFF,TGTGCCAGCAGTTACTTAGACAGGACCTACAATGAGCAGTTCTTC
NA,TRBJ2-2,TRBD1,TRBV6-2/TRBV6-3,CASSNRGFTGELFF,TGTGCCAGCAGTAACAGGGGGTTCACCGGGGAGCTGTTTTTT
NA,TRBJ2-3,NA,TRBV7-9,CASSFQGSTDTQYF,TGTGCCAGCAGCTTCCAGGGGAGCACAGATACGCAGTATTTT
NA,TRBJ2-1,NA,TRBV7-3,CASSLGGVGYNEQFF,TGTGCCAGCAGCTTAGGCGGGGTCGGTTACAATGAGCAGTTCTTC
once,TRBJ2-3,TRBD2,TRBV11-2,CASSSLAGGGTDTQYF,TGTGCCAGCAGCTCACTAGCGGGGGGGGGTACAGATACGCAGTATTTT
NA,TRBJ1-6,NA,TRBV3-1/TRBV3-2,CASSQDLKSPLHF,TGTGCCAGCAGCCAAGATCTAAAATCACCCCTCCACTTT
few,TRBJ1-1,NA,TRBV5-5,CASRLQEVTEAFF,TGTGCCAGCAGACTGCAGGAGGTCACTGAAGCTTTCTTT
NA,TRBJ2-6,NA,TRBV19,CASSIRGSGANVLTF,TGTGCCAGTAGTATAAGGGGCTCTGGGGCCAACGTCCTGACTTTC
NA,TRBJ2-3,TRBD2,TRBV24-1,CATKRGGADTQYF,TGTGCCACCAAGCGGGGGGGGGCAGATACGCAGTATTTT
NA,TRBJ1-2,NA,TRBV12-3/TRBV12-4,CASSFLASEGYTF,TGTGCCAGCAGTTTTTTAGCCTCTGAGGGCTACACCTTC
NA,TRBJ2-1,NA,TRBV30,CAWSSPRGFGFF,TGTGCCTGGAGTTCTCCAAGGGGATTTGGGTTCTTC
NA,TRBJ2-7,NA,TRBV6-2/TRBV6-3,CASRPQGFPYEQYF,TGTGCCAGCAGACCTCAGGGGTTCCCCTACGAGCAGTACTTC
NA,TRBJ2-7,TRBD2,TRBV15,CATSSRLSGGYEQYF,TGTGCCACCAGCAGCCGGTTAAGCGGGGGATACGAGCAGTACTTC
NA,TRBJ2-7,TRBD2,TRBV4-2,CASSQALAGGPGEQYF,TGTGCCAGCAGCCAAGCTCTAGCGGGGGGGCCGGGGGAGCAGTACTTC
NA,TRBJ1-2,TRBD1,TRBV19,CASSTGQGAGRSYGYTF,TGTGCCAGTAGTACGGGACAGGGGGCAGGTCGGAGCTATGGCTACACCTTC
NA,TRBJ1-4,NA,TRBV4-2,CASSQVTGHDEKLFF,TGTGCCAGCAGCCAAGTGACAGGCCATGATGAAAAACTGTTTTTT
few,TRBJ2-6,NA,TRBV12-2,CASRLALVPGGPGANVLTF,TGTGCAAGTCGCTTAGCCCTAGTCCCCGGGGGGCCCGGGGCCAACGTCCTGACTTTC
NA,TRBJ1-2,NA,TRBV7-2,CASSLTGWDGYTF,TGTGCCAGCAGCCTCACAGGGTGGGATGGCTACACCTTC
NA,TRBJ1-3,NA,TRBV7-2,CASSLNRDARGNTIYF,TGTGCCAGCAGCTTGAACAGGGACGCGCGCGGAAACACCATATATTTT
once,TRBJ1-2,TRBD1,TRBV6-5,CASSYYRGTNYGYTF,TGTGCCAGCAGTTATTACAGGGGTACTAACTATGGCTACACCTTC
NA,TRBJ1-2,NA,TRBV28,CASSLRSTDNYGYTF,TGTGCCAGCAGTTTACGCTCGACAGATAACTATGGCTACACCTTC
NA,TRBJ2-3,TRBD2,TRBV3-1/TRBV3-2,CASSYAGGRNTQYF,TGTGCCAGCAGCTACGCGGGGGGGCGAAATACGCAGTATTTT
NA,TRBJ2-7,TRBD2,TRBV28,CASSPAGLPLYEQYF,TGTGCCAGCAGCCCGGCGGGACTACCCCTCTACGAGCAGTACTTC
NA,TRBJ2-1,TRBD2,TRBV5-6,CASSSARSGGTYNEQFF,TGTGCCAGCAGCTCCGCTAGGTCGGGGGGGACCTACAATGAGCAGTTCTTC
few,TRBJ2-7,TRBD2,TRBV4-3,CASSQGSSGVDEQYF,TGCGCCAGCAGCCAAGGGTCTAGCGGGGTCGACGAGCAGTACTTC
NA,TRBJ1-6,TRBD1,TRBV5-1,CASSLNPTGVHSPLHF,TGCGCCAGCAGCTTGAACCCAACAGGGGTTCATTCACCCCTCCACTTT
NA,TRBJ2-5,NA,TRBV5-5,CASSLTGGPQETQYF,TGTGCCAGCAGCTTGACAGGCGGACCCCAAGAGACCCAGTACTTC
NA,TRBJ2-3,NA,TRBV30,CAWSVLAGAGTDTQYF,TGTGCCTGGAGTGTACTTGCGGGCGCCGGCACAGATACGCAGTATTTT
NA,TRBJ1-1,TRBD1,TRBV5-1,CASSVGTAAEAFF,TGCGCCAGCAGCGTCGGGACAGCCGCTGAAGCTTTCTTT
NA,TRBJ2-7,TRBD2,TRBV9,CASSVEAGGAREQYF,TGTGCCAGCAGCGTAGAGGCGGGGGGCGCGCGCGAGCAGTACTTC
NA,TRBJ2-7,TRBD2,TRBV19,CATVLSSGVEEQYF,TGTGCCACCGTCCTGTCTAGCGGGGTAGAAGAGCAGTACTTC
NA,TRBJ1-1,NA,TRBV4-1,CASSPITGITEAFF,TGCGCCAGCAGCCCGATCACAGGGATCACTGAAGCTTTCTTT
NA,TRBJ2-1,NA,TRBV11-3,CASSLGPNNEQFF,TGTGCCAGCAGCTTAGGCCCTAACAATGAGCAGTTCTTC
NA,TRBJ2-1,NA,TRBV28,CASRNGGLAGIKFF,TGTGCCAGCAGAAATGGGGGACTCGCGGGTATAAAGTTCTTC
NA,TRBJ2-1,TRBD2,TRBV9,CASSVVGGGGANEQFF,TGTGCCAGCAGCGTAGTTGGTGGCGGGGGGGCAAATGAGCAGTTCTTC
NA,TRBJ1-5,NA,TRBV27,CATAPTVNQPQHF,TGTGCCACCGCCCCTACAGTTAATCAGCCCCAGCATTTT